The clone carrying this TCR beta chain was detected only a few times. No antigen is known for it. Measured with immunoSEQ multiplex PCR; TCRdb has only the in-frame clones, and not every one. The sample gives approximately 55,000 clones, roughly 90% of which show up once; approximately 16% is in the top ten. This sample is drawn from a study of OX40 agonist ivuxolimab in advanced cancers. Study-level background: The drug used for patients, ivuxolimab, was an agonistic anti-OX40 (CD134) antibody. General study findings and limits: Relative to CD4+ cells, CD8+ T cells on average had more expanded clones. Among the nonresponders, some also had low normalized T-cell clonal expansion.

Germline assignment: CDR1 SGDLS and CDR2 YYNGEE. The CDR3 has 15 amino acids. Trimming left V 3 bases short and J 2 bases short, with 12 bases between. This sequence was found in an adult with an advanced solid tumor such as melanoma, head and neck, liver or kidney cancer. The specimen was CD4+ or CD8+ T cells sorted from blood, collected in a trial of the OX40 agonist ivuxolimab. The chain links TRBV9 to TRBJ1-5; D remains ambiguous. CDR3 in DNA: TGTGCCAGCAGCGCCGACGCTGGAGGCAATCAGCCCCAGCATTTT. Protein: CASSADAGGNQPQHF. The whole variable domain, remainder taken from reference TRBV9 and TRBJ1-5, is DSGVTQTPKHLITATGQRVTLRCSPRSGDLSVYWYQQSLDQGLQFLIQYYNGEERAKGNILERFSAQQFPDLHSELNLSSLELGDSALYFCASSADAGGNQPQHFGDGTRLSIL.